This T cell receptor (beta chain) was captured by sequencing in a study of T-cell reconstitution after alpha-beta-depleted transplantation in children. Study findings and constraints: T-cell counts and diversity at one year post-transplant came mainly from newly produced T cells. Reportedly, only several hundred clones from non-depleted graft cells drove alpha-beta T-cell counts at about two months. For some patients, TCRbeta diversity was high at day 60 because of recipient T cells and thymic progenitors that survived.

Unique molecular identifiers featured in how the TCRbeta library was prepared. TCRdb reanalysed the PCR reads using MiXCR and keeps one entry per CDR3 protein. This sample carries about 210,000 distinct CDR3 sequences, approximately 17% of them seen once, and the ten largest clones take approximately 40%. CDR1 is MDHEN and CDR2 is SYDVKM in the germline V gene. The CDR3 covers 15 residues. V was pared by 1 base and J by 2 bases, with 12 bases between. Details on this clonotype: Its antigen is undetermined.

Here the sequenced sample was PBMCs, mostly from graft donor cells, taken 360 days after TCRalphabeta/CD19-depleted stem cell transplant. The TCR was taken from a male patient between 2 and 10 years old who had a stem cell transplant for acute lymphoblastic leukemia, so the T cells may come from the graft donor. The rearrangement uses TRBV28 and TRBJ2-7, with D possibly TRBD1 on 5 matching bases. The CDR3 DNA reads TGTGCCAGCAGTTTATCGTGGACAATGACCTACGAGCAGTACTTC. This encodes CASSLSWTMTYEQYF. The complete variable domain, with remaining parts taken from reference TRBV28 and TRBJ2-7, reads DVKVTQSSRYLVKRTGEKVFLECVQDMDHENMFWYRQDPGLGLRLIYFSYDVKMKEKGDIPEGYSVSREKKERFSLILESASTNQTSMYLCASSLSWTMTYEQYFGPGTRLTVT.